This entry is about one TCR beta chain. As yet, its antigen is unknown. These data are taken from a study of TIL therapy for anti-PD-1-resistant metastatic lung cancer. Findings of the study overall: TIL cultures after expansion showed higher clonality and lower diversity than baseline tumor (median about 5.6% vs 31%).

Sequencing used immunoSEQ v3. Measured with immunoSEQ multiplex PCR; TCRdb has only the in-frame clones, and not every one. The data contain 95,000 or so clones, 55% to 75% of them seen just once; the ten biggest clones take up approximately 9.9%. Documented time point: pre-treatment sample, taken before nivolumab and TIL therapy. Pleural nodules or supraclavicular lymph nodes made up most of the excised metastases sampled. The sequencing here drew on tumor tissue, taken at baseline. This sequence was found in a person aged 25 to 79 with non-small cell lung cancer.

The CDR3 DNA is TGTGCCAGCAGCCTTCTAGGCGGGGAATCTAACTATGGCTACACCTTC. Amino acid sequence: CASSLLGGESNYGYTF. The J gene is TRBJ1-2, the V gene TRBV3-1 (or the pseudogene TRBV3-2); D gene uncertain. Germline lookup yields CDR1 LGHDT and CDR2 YNNKEL (reference sequence). V lost 4 bases and J lost 0, with 15 bases in between. The CDR3 has 16 residues.